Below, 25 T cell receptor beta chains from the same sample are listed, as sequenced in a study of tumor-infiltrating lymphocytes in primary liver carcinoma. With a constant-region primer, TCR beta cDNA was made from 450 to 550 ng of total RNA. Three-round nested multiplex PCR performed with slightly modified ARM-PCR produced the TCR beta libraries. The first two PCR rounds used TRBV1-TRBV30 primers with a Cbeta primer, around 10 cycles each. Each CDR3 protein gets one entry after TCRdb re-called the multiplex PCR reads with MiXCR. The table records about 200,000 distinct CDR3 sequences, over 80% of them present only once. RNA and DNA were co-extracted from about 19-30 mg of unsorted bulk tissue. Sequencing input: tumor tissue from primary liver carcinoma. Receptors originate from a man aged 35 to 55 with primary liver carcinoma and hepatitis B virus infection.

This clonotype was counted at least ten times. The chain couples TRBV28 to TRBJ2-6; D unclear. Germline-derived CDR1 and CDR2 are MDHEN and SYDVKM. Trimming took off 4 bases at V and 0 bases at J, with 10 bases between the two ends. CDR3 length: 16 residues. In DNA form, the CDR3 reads TGTGCCAGCAGTTCCACAGACATCTCTGGGGCCAACGTCCTGACTTTC. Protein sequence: CASSSTDISGANVLTF.

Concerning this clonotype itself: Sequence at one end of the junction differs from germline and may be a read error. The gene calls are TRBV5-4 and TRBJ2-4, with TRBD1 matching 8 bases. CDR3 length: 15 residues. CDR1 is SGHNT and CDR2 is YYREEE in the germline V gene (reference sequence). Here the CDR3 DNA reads TGTGCCAGCAGATTGGCAGGGGGCGTAAATAACATTCATTACTTC. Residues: CASRLAGGVNNIHYF.

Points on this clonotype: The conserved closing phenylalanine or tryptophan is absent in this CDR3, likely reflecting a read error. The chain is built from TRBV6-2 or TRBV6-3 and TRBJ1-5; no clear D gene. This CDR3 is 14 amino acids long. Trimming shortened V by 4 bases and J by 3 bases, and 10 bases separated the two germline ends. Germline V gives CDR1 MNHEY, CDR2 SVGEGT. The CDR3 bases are TGTGCCAGCAGTTCCGTGGGAACCAATCAGCCCCAGCATTTG. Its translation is CASSSVGTNQPQHL.

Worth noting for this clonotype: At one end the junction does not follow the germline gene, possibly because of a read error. DNA of the CDR3: TGTGCCAGCACCGGTCCCTGGCTTAAGCAGTCCTTC. Its protein product is CASTGPWLKQSF. V gene TRBV12-3 or TRBV12-4 combines with J gene TRBJ2-1; D gene ambiguous. The CDR3 extends over 12 amino acids.

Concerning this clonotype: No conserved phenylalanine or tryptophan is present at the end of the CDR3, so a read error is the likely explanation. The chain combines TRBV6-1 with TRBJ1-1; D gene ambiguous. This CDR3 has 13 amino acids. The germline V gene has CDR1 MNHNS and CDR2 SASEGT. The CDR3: CASSEGMNTEAFC. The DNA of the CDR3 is TGTGCCAGCAGTGAGGGTATGAACACCGAAGCTTTCTGT.

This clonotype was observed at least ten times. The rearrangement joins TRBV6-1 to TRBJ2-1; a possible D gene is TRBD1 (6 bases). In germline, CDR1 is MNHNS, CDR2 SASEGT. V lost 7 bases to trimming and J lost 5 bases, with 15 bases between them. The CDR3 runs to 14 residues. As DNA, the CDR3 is TGTGCCAGCATCCTGGGGGACATTAACAATGAGCAGTTCTTC. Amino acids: CASILGDINNEQFF.

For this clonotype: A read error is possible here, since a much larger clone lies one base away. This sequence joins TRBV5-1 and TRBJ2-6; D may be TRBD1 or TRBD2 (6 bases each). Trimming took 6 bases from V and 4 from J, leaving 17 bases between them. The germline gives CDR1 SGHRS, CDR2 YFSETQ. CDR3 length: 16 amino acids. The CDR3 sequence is CASNPLEGGGANVLTF. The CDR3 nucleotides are TGCGCCAGCAACCCCCTTGAAGGGGGGGGGGCCAACGTCCTGACTTTC.

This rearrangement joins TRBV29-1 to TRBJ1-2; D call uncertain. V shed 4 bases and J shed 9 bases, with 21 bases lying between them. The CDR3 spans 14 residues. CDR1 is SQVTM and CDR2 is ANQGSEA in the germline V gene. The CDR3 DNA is TGCAGCGTTGGAGCGGAAGAAGGGATGGATTGCTACACCTTC. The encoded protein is CSVGAEEGMDCYTF.

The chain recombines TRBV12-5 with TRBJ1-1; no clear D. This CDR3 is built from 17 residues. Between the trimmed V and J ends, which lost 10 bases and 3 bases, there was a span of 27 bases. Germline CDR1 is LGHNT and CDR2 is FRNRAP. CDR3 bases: TGTGCTAATAGTTTGCCTAAAAACCGGTACAAAGACACTGAAGCTTTCTTT. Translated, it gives CANSLPKNRYKDTEAFF.

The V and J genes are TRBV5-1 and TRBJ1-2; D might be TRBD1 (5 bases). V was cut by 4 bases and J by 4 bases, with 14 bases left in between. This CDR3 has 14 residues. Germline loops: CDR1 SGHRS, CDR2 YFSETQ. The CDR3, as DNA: TGCGCCAGCAGCCCGGACATGGGGACCTATGGCTACACCTTC. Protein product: CASSPDMGTYGYTF. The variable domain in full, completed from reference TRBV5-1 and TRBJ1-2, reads KAGVTQTPRYLIKTRGQQVTLSCSPISGHRSVSWYQQTPGQGLQFLFEYFSETQRNKGNFPGRFSGRQFSNSRSEMNVSTLELGDSALYLCASSPDMGTYGYTFGSGTRLTVV.

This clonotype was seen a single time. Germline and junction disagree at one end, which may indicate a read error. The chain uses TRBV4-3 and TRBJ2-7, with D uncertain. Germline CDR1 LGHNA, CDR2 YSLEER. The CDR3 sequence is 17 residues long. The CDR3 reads CTSSQEVTSRISHEQYF. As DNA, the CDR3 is TGCACCAGCAGCCAAGAGGTCACAAGTCGAATCTCCCACGAGCAGTACTTC.

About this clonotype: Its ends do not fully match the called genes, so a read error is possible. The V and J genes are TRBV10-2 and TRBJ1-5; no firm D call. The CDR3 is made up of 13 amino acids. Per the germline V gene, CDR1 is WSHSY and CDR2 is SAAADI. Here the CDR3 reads CTSTAEFNHPQHF. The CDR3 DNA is TGCACCAGCACAGCAGAATTCAATCATCCCCAGCATTTT.

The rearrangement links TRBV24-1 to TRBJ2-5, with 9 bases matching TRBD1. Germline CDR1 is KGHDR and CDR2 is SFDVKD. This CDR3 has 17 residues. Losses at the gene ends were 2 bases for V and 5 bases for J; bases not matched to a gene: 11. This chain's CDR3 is CATSDSERQGDAETQYF. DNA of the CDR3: TGTGCCACCAGTGATTCTGAGCGACAGGGGGATGCGGAGACCCAGTACTTC.

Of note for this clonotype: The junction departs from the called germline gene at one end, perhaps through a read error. The CDR3 spells CTSSFKRGKRATRYF. CDR3 in DNA: TGTACCAGCAGCTTTAAGAGGGGAAAAAGGGCTACGCGGTATTTT. The chain combines TRBV11-2 with TRBJ2-3; D may match TRBD1 or TRBD2 (5 bases each). Per germline, CDR1 SGHAT and CDR2 FQNNGV. CDR3 size: 15 residues. The full variable domain, with the rest looked up from reference TRBV11-2 and TRBJ2-3, is EAGVAQSPRYKIIEKRQSVAFWCNPISGHATLYWYQQILGQGPKLLIQFQNNGVVDDSQLPKDRFSAERLKGVDSTLKIQPAKLEDSAVYLCTSSFKRGKRATRYFGPGTRLTVL.

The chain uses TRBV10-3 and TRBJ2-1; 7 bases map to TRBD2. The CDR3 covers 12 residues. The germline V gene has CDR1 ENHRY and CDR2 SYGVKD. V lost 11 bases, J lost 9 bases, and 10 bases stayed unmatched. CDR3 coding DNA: TGTGCCGCAGGGAGGGAAGACAGTGAGCAGTTCTTC. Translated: CAAGREDSEQFF.

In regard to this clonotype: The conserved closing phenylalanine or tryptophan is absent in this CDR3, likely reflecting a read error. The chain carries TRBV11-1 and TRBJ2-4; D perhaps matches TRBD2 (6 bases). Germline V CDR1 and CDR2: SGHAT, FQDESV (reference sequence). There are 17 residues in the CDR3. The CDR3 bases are TGTACCAGCAGTTTTCCCGGGGCTAGTGGGACTAAAAACATTCAGTACATC. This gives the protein CTSSFPGASGTKNIQYI.

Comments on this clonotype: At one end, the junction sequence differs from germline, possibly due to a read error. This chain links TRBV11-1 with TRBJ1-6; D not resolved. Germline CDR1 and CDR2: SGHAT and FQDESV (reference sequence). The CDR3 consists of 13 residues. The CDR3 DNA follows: TGTGCCAGGAGCCGGTCACTGGTTTCACCCTTCCACTTT. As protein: CARSRSLVSPFHF.

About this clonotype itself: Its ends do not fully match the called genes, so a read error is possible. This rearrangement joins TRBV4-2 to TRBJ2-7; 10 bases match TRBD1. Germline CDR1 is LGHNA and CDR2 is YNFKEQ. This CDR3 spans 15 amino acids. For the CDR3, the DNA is TGTTCCAGCAGCCCCTGGGACAGGGGAGGCCACGAGCAATACTTC. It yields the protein CSSSPWDRGGHEQYF.

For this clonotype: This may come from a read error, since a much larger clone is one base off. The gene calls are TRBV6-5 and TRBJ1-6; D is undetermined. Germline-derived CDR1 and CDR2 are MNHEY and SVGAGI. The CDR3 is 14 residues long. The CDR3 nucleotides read TGTGCCAGCAGTTATACGGTCTGTAATTCACCCCTCCTCTTT. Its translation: CASSYTVCNSPLLF.

The CDR3 DNA sequence: TGTGCCAGCATCATCTTGGGTAGGGGCGATCAGCCCCAGCATTTT. This encodes CASIILGRGDQPQHF. The chain uses TRBV5-6 and TRBJ1-5; TRBD1 is a possible D gene (5 bases). Germline assignment: CDR1 SGHDT and CDR2 YYEEEE. CDR3 length equals 15 residues. V was shortened by 6 bases and J by 5 bases, with 18 bases between the two germline ends.

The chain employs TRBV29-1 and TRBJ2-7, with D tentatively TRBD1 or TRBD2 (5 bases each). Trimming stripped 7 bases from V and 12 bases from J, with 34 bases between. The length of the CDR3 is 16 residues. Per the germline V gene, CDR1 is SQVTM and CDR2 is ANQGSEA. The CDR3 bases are TGCAGCGCCATGACATCTGGGACCAGCACTCCCTACGACCGGTACTTC. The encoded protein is CSAMTSGTSTPYDRYF.

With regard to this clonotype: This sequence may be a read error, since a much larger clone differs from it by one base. CDR3 sequence reads: CVIRGLLMGNEQFF. In DNA, the CDR3 is TGTGTCATCAGGGGCCTCCTGATGGGCAATGAGCAGTTCTTC. The chain is built from TRBV28 and TRBJ2-1, with a tentative D call TRBD1 (6 bases). CDR1 is MDHEN and CDR2 is SYDVKM in the germline V gene. CDR3 size: 14 residues.

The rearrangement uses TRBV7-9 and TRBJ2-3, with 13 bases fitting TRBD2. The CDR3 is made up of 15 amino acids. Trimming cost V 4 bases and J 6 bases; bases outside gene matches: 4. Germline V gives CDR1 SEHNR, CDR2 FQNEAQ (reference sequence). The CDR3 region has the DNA TGTGCCAGCAGCTCGACTAGCGGGGGGTGGGATACGCAGTATTTT. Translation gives CASSSTSGGWDTQYF. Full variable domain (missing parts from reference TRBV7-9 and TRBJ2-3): DTGVSQNPRHKITKRGQNVTFRCDPISEHNRLYWYRQTLGQGPEFLTYFQNEAQLEKSRLLSDRFSAERPKGSFSTLEIQRTEQGDSAMYLCASSSTSGGWDTQYFGPGTRLTVL.

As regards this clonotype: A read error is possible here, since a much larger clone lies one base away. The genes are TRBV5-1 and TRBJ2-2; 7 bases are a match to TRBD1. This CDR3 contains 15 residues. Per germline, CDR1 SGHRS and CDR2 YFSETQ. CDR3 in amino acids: CTSSGTGANTGELFF. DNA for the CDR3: TGCACCAGCAGCGGAACAGGGGCGAACACCGGGGAGCTGTTTTTT.

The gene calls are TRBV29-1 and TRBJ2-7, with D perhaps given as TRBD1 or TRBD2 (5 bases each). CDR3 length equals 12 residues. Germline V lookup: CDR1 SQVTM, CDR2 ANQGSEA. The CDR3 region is CGAGGGTGEQYF. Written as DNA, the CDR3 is TGCGGCGCTGGGGGTGGGACCGGCGAGCAGTACTTC.